The present TCR beta chain was sequenced within a study of regulatory T cells in long-lasting Graves disease. In the study overall: Patients met the persistent Graves' disease definition after over 5 years of antithyroid drugs with positive TSH receptor antibodies.

Time point defined: persistent/refractory GD, antithyroid drugs over 5 years with positive TRAb. RNA from PBMCs was the source of the TCR library. This clonotype was counted a few times. For TCR beta, libraries came from iRepertoire HTBI primers and Arm-PCR of CDR3 regions. TCRdb processed the multiplex PCR reads anew with MiXCR; each CDR3 protein has one entry. This sample has around 460,000 distinct CDR3 sequences, with 22% found just once. The clonotype was recovered from a female donor with Graves disease. Source: peripheral blood mononuclear cells (PBMCs), taken when the disease was refractory, from a patient treated with antithyroid drugs.

Here the CDR3 DNA reads TGTGCCAGCAGCTTTCGTGGGAACACGTACCAAGAGACCCAGTACTTC. Translation: CASSFRGNTYQETQYF. The V and J genes are TRBV5-4 and TRBJ2-5; D remains unclear. Germline V gene lookup returns CDR1 SGHNT and CDR2 YYREEE (reference sequence). The V and J ends lost 2 bases and 0 bases respectively, with 14 bases between them. This CDR3 is 16 amino acids long.